Sequencing of this T cell receptor beta chain was carried out in a study of blood T cell repertoires in COVID-19. Here immunoSEQ multiplex PCR was the method, and the copy in TCRdb shows in-frame clones only, minus some. The sample has under 200,000 clones, approximately 80% seen once. V was cut by 6 bases and J by 1 base, with 12 bases left in between. The CDR3 extends over 14 amino acids. Germline CDR1 reads KGHSH; CDR2 reads LQKENI. Individuals drawn from around 24 US areas were about 18 to 95 years old. Two negative PCRs, clearance, or symptom resolution were required of recovered Cohort 3 donors.

This sequence originates from an older woman who had recovered from COVID-19. Sequencing was performed on PBMCs or T cells enriched from blood (not recorded which). The genes are TRBV18 and TRBJ1-1; D unclear. As DNA, the CDR3 is TGTGCCAGCTCCCTTGGGCAGTCGAACACTGAAGCTTTCTTT. It is translated as CASSLGQSNTEAFF.